The 18 T cell receptor beta chains below were found in one sample sequenced in a study of response to subunit inactivated influenza vaccine. TCRdb called the RT-PCR reads again in MiXCR, with one record for every CDR3 protein. The sample gives hundreds of thousands of distinct CDR3 sequences, around a sixth of which show up once; approximately 10% is in the top ten. The sequences come from PBMCs from blood, collected 12 days after vaccination. Receptors were obtained from a man aged 50 to 60 who received an inactivated influenza vaccine.

This clonotype has a handful of counts. The chain employs TRBV12-3 or TRBV12-4 and TRBJ2-3; 9 bases fit TRBD2. The CDR3 sequence is 12 residues long. V dropped 6 bases and J dropped 6; count of bases not matched to a gene: 1. This chain's CDR3 is CASSGLADTQYF. The CDR3 bases are TGTGCCAGCAGCGGACTAGCGGATACGCAGTATTTT.

CDR3 protein: CASSASGRSTDTQYF. DNA of the CDR3: TGTGCCAGCAGTGCTAGCGGGAGAAGCACAGATACGCAGTATTTT. The gene calls are TRBV27 and TRBJ2-3, with 10 bases fitting TRBD2. The CDR3 spans 15 residues. V lost 5 bases and J lost 0; bases outside the gene matches: 2. CDR1 and CDR2 from the germline V gene are MNHEY and SMNVEV (reference sequence).

This chain uses TRBV7-9 with TRBJ2-5; D unresolved. This CDR3 region has 14 residues. CDR1 SEHNR and CDR2 FQNEAQ come from the germline V gene (reference sequence). V was pared by 6 bases and J by 0 bases, with 11 bases between. CDR3: CASSHRRNQETQYF. CDR3 nucleotides: TGTGCCAGCAGTCACCGGAGAAACCAAGAGACCCAGTACTTC.

The gene calls are TRBV28 and TRBJ2-1, with 7 bases identical to TRBD2. J gave up 0 bases and V 3 bases, and 8 bases lay outside the gene matches. Germline loops: CDR1 MDHEN, CDR2 SYDVKM. This CDR3 spans 17 amino acids. The CDR3 reads CASSLVSGHYSYNEQFF. In nucleotides, the CDR3 is TGTGCCAGCAGTTTGGTTAGCGGGCACTACTCCTACAATGAGCAGTTCTTC.

This chain links TRBV11-2 with TRBJ1-1, with 8 bases identical to TRBD1. This CDR3 has 18 amino acids. Germline CDR1 reads SGHAT; CDR2 reads FQNNGV. Germline trimming cut 5 bases from V and 6 bases from J; bases unmatched to any gene: 20. The DNA of the CDR3 is TGTGCCAGCAGCGCCGTGTCAGGGGGCGTCTTCATCGGGGCTGAAGCTTTCTTT. Translation gives CASSAVSGGVFIGAEAFF.

This clonotype was counted between two and nine times. The V and J genes are TRBV2 and TRBJ2-1, with D possibly TRBD2 on 6 matching bases. The CDR3 runs 16 residues. CDR1 and CDR2 from the germline V gene are SNHLY and FYNNEI. Trimming shortened V by 1 base and J by 8 bases, and 18 bases separated the two germline ends. The CDR3 nucleotides are TGTGCCAGCAGTGAAGGACGGGGCGGGGACGTCGATGAGCAGTTCTTC. Translating it yields CASSEGRGGDVDEQFF.

This clonotype occurred many times. The chain couples TRBV28 to TRBJ2-7; TRBD2 agrees at 9 bases. V lost 3 bases, J lost 4 bases, and 7 bases stayed unmatched. CDR3 length: 15 amino acids. Per germline, CDR1 MDHEN and CDR2 SYDVKM. The chain's CDR3 is CASSFGLAGTYEQYF. The CDR3 bases are TGTGCCAGCAGTTTTGGGCTAGCGGGAACTTACGAGCAGTACTTC.

The chain links TRBV7-9 to TRBJ2-3; TRBD1 matches at 8 bases. This CDR3 region has 14 residues. The germline gives CDR1 SEHNR, CDR2 FQNEAQ (reference sequence). Trimming cost V 6 bases and J 3 bases; bases outside gene matches: 5. CDR3 nucleotides: TGTGCCAGCAGACCACAGGGGGTGACAGATACGCAGTATTTT. Translating it yields CASRPQGVTDTQYF. Drawing the rest from reference TRBV7-9 and TRBJ2-3, the complete variable domain is DTGVSQNPRHKITKRGQNVTFRCDPISEHNRLYWYRQTLGQGPEFLTYFQNEAQLEKSRLLSDRFSAERPKGSFSTLEIQRTEQGDSAMYLCASRPQGVTDTQYFGPGTRLTVL.

The V and J genes are TRBV25-1 and TRBJ2-6; 9 nucleotides line up with TRBD1. Trimming took 5 bases from V and 0 from J; bases not matched to a gene: 8. The CDR3 loop spans 18 amino acids. Germline CDR1 and CDR2: MGHDK and SYGVNS. CDR3 amino acids: CASSTWTGDSSGANVLTF. The DNA of the CDR3 is TGTGCCAGCAGTACCTGGACAGGGGACAGCTCTGGGGCCAACGTCCTGACTTTC.

The rearrangement joins TRBV7-3 to TRBJ2-3, with D perhaps assigned TRBD1 or TRBD2 (5 bases each). The germline V and J ends were trimmed by 5 bases and 3 bases, with 9 bases remaining between them. CDR1 and CDR2 from the germline V gene are SGHTA and FQGTGA. This CDR3 has 13 residues. The CDR3 reads CASSRDATDTQYF. The CDR3, as DNA: TGTGCCAGCAGCCGGGACGCAACAGATACGCAGTATTTT.

As to this clonotype: At one end, the junction sequence differs from germline, possibly due to a read error. This chain uses TRBV15 with TRBJ2-1; TRBD2 aligns across 7 bases. The CDR3 has 14 residues. The germline CDR1 and CDR2 sequences are LNHNV and YYDKDF (reference sequence). CDR3 amino acids: CATSRDMETSRGVF. The CDR3 DNA sequence: TGTGCCACCAGCAGAGATATGGAGACGTCCCGGGGGGTCTTC.

This sequence joins TRBV27 and TRBJ2-7; perhaps TRBD2 as D (5 bases). V lost 3 bases and J lost 3, with 12 bases in between. The germline V gene has CDR1 MNHEY and CDR2 SMNVEV (reference sequence). This CDR3 is built from 14 residues. As DNA, the CDR3 is TGTGCCAGCAGTTTTGGTCTACTAGGCTACGAGCAGTACTTC. This codes for CASSFGLLGYEQYF.

The V call is TRBV4-2, the J call TRBJ2-3; 7 positions agree with TRBD1. J was trimmed by 0 bases and V by 4 bases; bases with no gene match: 10. Germline CDR1 reads LGHNA; CDR2 reads YNFKEQ. The CDR3 extends over 17 amino acids. In DNA, the CDR3 is TGTGCCAGCAGCCTAGGACAGGTTATAACTAGCACAGATACGCAGTATTTT. Amino acid sequence: CASSLGQVITSTDTQYF.

This clonotype was detected only a few times. J is TRBJ2-7 and V is TRBV29-1; TRBD2 is a possible D gene (6 bases). V was clipped by 4 bases and J by 4 bases, with 14 bases between them. This CDR3 is built from 13 residues. Germline lookup yields CDR1 SQVTM and CDR2 ANQGSEA. CDR3 in amino acids: CSVVGEVGYEQYF. Written as DNA, the CDR3 is TGCAGCGTTGTAGGGGAGGTGGGTTACGAGCAGTACTTC.

This clonotype was detected a few times. The V and J genes are TRBV20-1 and TRBJ2-2, with TRBD2 matching 14 bases. The CDR3 consists of 15 residues. V lost 3 bases to trimming and J lost 5 bases; unmatched junction nucleotides: 2. Per germline, CDR1 DFQATT and CDR2 SNEGSKA (reference sequence). The CDR3 here is CSARTSGRDTGELFF. The CDR3, as DNA: TGCAGTGCTAGGACTAGCGGGAGGGATACCGGGGAGCTGTTTTTT.

This clonotype was seen only a few times. The chain joins TRBV20-1 to TRBJ2-7, with D perhaps matching TRBD1 or TRBD2 (5 bases each). The CDR3 has 12 amino acids. Germline V gene sequence: CDR1 DFQATT, CDR2 SNEGSKA (reference sequence). Trimming left V 6 bases short and J 4 bases short, with 13 bases between. The CDR3 DNA is TGCAGTGCCGGGACGGCCGGGTACGAGCAGTACTTC. Amino acids: CSAGTAGYEQYF.

In this sample, this clonotype turned up a few times. The rearrangement links TRBV7-9 to TRBJ2-3; D may match TRBD1 or TRBD2 (5 bases each). CDR3 length equals 17 residues. Per the germline V gene, CDR1 is SEHNR and CDR2 is FQNEAQ (reference sequence). Trimming left V 5 bases short and J 0 bases short, with 18 bases between. This CDR3 is CASSPQRGLASTDTQYF. CDR3 in DNA: TGTGCCAGCAGCCCACAAAGGGGCCTAGCTAGCACAGATACGCAGTATTTT.

This clonotype was counted only a few times. V and J are TRBV12-3 or TRBV12-4 and TRBJ2-1, with D tentatively TRBD2 (6 bases). V was shortened by 6 bases and J by 10 bases, with 25 bases between the two germline ends. This CDR3 has 16 residues. CDR3 protein: CASSSEKRLVGPEQFF. CDR3 sequence (DNA): TGTGCCAGCAGCTCTGAGAAGAGACTAGTGGGACCGGAGCAGTTCTTC.